Listed here are 5 T cell receptor beta chains from one sample, sequenced in a study of tumor-infiltrating lymphocytes in localized non-small cell lung cancer. Produced via immunoSEQ multiplex PCR; TCRdb's table is partial and in-frame only. The sample holds some 15,000 clones, 60% to 85% seen once. Sequenced sample: lung tumor tissue. These receptor sequences come from a human donor with non-small cell lung cancer.

This clone was counted a few times. V and J are TRBV6-4 and TRBJ2-1; 10 bases align to TRBD2. Germline loops: CDR1 MRHNA, CDR2 SNTAGT. The trim removed 0 bases at V and 4 bases at J, leaving 3 bases unmatched. The CDR3 runs to 16 residues. As DNA, the CDR3 is TGTGCCAGCAGTGACTCTGCAGCGGGAGGGTACAATGAGCAGTTCTTC. Translated, it gives CASSDSAAGGYNEQFF.

Remarks on this clone: Other DNA sequences from this sample encode an identical CDR3 as well. The rearrangement links TRBV6-5 to TRBJ1-1; maybe TRBD1 (6 bases). The CDR3 length is 14 residues. Trimming took 2 bases from V and 0 from J, leaving 7 bases between them. Germline CDR1 MNHEY, CDR2 SVGAGI. Written as DNA, the CDR3 is TGTGCCAGCAGTTACACAGGGCTGAACACTGAAGCTTTCTTT. It yields the protein CASSYTGLNTEAFF.

The V gene is TRBV2, the J gene TRBJ2-5; TRBD1 matches 9 bases. TRBJ2-7 matches the DNA end more closely, so the J call is doubtful. The CDR3 is 17 residues long. Looked up from germline, CDR1 is SNHLY and CDR2 is FYNNEI. The CDR3 region is CASSPDRGGFLSNEQYF. In DNA, the CDR3 is TGTGCCAGCAGTCCAGACAGGGGGGGGTTTCTTTCGAACGAGCAGTACTTC.

V is TRBV7-8 and J is TRBJ1-5; TRBD1 aligns across 9 bases. The CDR3 loop spans 13 amino acids. The V gene's germline CDR1 is SGHVS and CDR2 FQNEAQ. Unmatched junction bases numbered 0, after V lost 4 bases and J lost 5 bases. Written as DNA, the CDR3 is TGTGCCAGCAGCTGGGACAGGGATCAGCCCCAGCATTTT. Protein product: CASSWDRDQPQHF.

The V call is TRBV15, the J call TRBJ1-2; 8 nucleotides align to TRBD1. CDR3 length: 13 residues. Germline V gene data show CDR1 as LNHNV and CDR2 as YYDKDF (reference sequence). J lost 5 bases, V lost 1 base, and 0 bases had no gene match. The CDR3 region is CATSRGQGYGYTF. The DNA for the CDR3 is TGTGCCACCAGCAGAGGACAGGGGTATGGCTACACCTTC.